The rows below give T cell receptor beta chains drawn from one sample of a study of response to subunit inactivated influenza vaccine. TCRdb processed the RT-PCR reads anew with MiXCR; each CDR3 protein has one entry. The table has a few hundred thousand distinct CDR3 sequences, roughly 11% seen once. The material sequenced was PBMCs from blood, taken about 40 days after vaccination. These receptors all come from a man between 45 and 60 years old who received an inactivated influenza vaccine. CDR3s include the opening cysteine and the closing phenylalanine or tryptophan. D genes are given only for firm matches. Size values are once, few and many counts, or a class for expanded clones, and some rows have none.

J gene,V gene,clone size,D gene,CDR3 protein,CDR3 DNA
TRBJ2-2,TRBV5-1,-,TRBD1,CASSLIQGTGELFF,TGCGCCAGCAGCTTGATACAGGGGACCGGGGAGCTGTTTTTT
TRBJ2-7,TRBV29-1,-,-,CSIRQDDSYEQYF,TGCAGCATCCGACAGGATGATTCCTACGAGCAGTACTTC
TRBJ2-1,TRBV7-9,few,TRBD2,CASSLGTSGLNNEQFF,TGTGCCAGCAGCTTAGGGACTAGCGGGCTTAACAATGAGCAGTTCTTC
TRBJ2-5,TRBV18,many,-,CASTDNRRTLVGETQYF,TGTGCCAGCACCGACAACCGACGGACCTTAGTGGGGGAGACCCAGTACTTC
TRBJ2-2,TRBV20-1,few,-,CSAGAGFANTGELFF,TGCAGTGCTGGCGCAGGCTTCGCGAACACCGGGGAGCTGTTTTTT
TRBJ2-2,TRBV29-1,-,-,CSVEERSHGNTGELFF,TGCAGCGTTGAAGAACGCAGTCATGGAAACACCGGGGAGCTGTTTTTT
TRBJ1-5,TRBV19,-,TRBD1,CASSIADRARNQPQHF,TGTGCCAGTAGTATCGCGGACAGGGCCCGCAATCAGCCCCAGCATTTT
TRBJ2-1,TRBV12-3/TRBV12-4,few,TRBD2,CASSSGTSGRAGEQFF,TGTGCCAGCAGTTCTGGGACTAGCGGGAGGGCCGGCGAGCAGTTCTTC
TRBJ2-2,TRBV29-1,many,TRBD1,CSVKQGARDTGELFF,TGCAGCGTGAAACAGGGGGCGAGGGACACCGGGGAGCTGTTTTTT
TRBJ1-1,TRBV11-2,-,-,CASSYQGNTEAFF,TGTGCCAGCAGCTACCAGGGGAACACTGAAGCTTTCTTT
TRBJ2-3,TRBV10-2,few,-,CASSHREFADTQYF,TGCGCCAGCAGTCACAGGGAGTTCGCAGATACGCAGTATTTT
TRBJ2-1,TRBV11-1,-,TRBD2,CASSSSDGGKYFHNEQFF,TGTGCCAGCAGCTCCTCCGACGGGGGGAAGTACTTTCACAATGAGCAGTTCTTC
TRBJ2-1,TRBV3-1,-,-,CASSQPPWGGQKEQFF,TGTGCCAGCAGCCAACCGCCTTGGGGGGGGCAAAAAGAGCAGTTCTTC
TRBJ1-2,TRBV11-1,-,TRBD1,CASSHRTGVGYTF,TGTGCCAGCAGCCACAGGACAGGGGTTGGCTACACCTTC
TRBJ2-3,TRBV6-5,many,-,CASSSLPRPFSTDTQYF,TGTGCCAGCAGTTCCCTCCCACGGCCTTTTAGCACAGATACGCAGTATTTT
TRBJ1-6,TRBV5-1,-,-,CASRVSTSYNSPLHF,TGCGCCAGCAGGGTATCGACATCTTATAATTCACCCCTCCACTTT
TRBJ2-7,TRBV24-1,-,-,CATSDFPVRSSYEQYF,TGTGCCACCAGTGATTTTCCAGTAAGGAGCTCCTACGAGCAGTACTTC
TRBJ1-5,TRBV12-3/TRBV12-4,many,-,CASSKQGPQPQHF,TGTGCCAGCAGCAAACAGGGCCCTCAGCCCCAGCATTTT
TRBJ2-3,TRBV15,-,-,CATSEGGESADTQYF,TGTGCCACCAGCGAGGGTGGGGAGTCCGCAGATACGCAGTATTTT
TRBJ1-1,TRBV7-6,few,TRBD1,CASSDESGQGPEGEAFF,TGTGCCAGCAGCGACGAATCGGGACAGGGACCGGAGGGTGAAGCTTTCTTT
TRBJ1-2,TRBV10-3,few,-,CAISKTGDGYTF,TGTGCCATCAGCAAGACAGGCGATGGCTACACCTTC
TRBJ2-7,TRBV6-2/TRBV6-3,few,-,CASLPAGVIYEQYF,TGTGCCAGCCTGCCTGCAGGGGTGATTTACGAGCAGTACTTC
TRBJ2-1,TRBV9,-,-,CASSPGDLKGNEQFF,TGTGCCAGCAGCCCGGGGGACCTGAAAGGCAATGAGCAGTTCTTC
TRBJ2-1,TRBV11-2,few,-,CASSWGSIHNEQFF,TGTGCCAGCAGCTGGGGTTCCATCCACAATGAGCAGTTCTTC
TRBJ2-5,TRBV12-3/TRBV12-4,few,-,CASSLVTLGETQYF,TGTGCCAGCAGTTTGGTAACGCTCGGAGAGACCCAGTACTTC
TRBJ2-5,TRBV4-3,few,TRBD1,CASSQEDRTGRQETQYF,TGCGCCAGCAGCCAAGAGGATAGGACAGGGCGCCAAGAGACCCAGTACTTC
TRBJ1-1,TRBV28,-,TRBD1,CASTQTGGGNTEAFF,TGTGCCAGCACCCAGACAGGGGGCGGGAACACTGAAGCTTTCTTT
TRBJ2-1,TRBV7-8,-,-,CASSLLRGSYNEQFF,TGTGCCAGCAGCTTGCTTCGGGGCTCCTACAATGAGCAGTTCTTC